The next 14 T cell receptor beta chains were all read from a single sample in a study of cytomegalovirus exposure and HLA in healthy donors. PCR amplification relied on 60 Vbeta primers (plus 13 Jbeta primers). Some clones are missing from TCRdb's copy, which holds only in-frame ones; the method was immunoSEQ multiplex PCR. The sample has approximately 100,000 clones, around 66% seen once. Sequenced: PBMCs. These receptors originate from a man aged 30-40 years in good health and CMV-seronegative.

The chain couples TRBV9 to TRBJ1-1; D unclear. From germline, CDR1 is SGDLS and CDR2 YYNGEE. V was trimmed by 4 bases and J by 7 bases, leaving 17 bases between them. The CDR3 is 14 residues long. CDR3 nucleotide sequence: TGTGCCAGCAGCCCCCGGTCGGAGATGGGTGAAGCTTTCTTT. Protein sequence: CASSPRSEMGEAFF.

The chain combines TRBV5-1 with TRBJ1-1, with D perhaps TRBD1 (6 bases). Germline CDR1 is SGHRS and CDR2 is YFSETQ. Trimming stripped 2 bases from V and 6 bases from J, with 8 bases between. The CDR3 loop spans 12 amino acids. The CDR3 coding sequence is TGCGCCAGCAGCTTACAGGGCTCTGAAGCTTTCTTT. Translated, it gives CASSLQGSEAFF.

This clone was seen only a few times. The DNA for the CDR3 is TGTGCCAGCAGCTTAGATATGAGTAGTAAGACCATATATTTT. Encoded protein: CASSLDMSSKTIYF. This chain links TRBV11-2 with TRBJ1-3; D remains ambiguous. With 0 bases removed from V and 10 bases from J, the gap between germline ends came to 13 bases. The CDR3 is 14 amino acids. Germline V lookup: CDR1 SGHAT, CDR2 FQNNGV.

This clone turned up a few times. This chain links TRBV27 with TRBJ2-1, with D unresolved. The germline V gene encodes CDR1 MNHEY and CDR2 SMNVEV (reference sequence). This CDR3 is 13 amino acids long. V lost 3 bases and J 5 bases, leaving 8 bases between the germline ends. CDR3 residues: CASSFSTDNEQFF. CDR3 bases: TGTGCCAGCAGTTTCTCAACAGACAATGAGCAGTTCTTC.

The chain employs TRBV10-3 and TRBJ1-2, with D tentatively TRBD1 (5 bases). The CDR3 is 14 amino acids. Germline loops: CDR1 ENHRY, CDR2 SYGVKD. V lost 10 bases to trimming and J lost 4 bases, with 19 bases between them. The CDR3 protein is CATTTDTFAYGYTF. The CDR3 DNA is TGTGCCACCACTACGGACACTTTTGCCTATGGCTACACCTTC.

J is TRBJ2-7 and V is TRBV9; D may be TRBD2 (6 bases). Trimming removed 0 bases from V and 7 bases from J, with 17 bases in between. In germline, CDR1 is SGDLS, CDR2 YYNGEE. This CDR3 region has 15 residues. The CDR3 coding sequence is TGTGCCAGCAGCGTAGAGTCTAGCGCCCGTGGGGAGCAGTACTTC. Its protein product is CASSVESSARGEQYF.

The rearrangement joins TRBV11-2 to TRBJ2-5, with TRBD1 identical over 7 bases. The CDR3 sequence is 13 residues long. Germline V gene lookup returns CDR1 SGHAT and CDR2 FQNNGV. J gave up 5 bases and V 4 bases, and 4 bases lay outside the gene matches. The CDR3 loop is CASSSDRAETQYF. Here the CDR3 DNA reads TGTGCCAGCAGCTCCGACAGGGCGGAGACCCAGTACTTC.

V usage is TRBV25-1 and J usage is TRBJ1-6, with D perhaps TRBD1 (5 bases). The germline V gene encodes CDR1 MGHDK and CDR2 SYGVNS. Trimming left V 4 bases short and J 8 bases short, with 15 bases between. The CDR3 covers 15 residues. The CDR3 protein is CASSAPPGRDSPLHF. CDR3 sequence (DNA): TGTGCCAGCAGTGCCCCGCCAGGGAGGGATTCACCCCTCCACTTT. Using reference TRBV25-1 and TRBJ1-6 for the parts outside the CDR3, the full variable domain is EADIYQTPRYLVIGTGKKITLECSQTMGHDKMYWYQQDPGMELHLIHYSYGVNSTEKGDLSSESTVSRIRTEHFPLTLESARPSHTSQYLCASSAPPGRDSPLHFGNGTRLTVT.

This CDR3 is CASSSGQVRGEQYF. The DNA of the CDR3 is TGCGCCAGCAGCTCGGGACAGGTTAGGGGCGAGCAGTACTTC. The V call is TRBV5-1, the J call TRBJ2-7; 8 nucleotides match TRBD1. Germline V lookup: CDR1 SGHRS, CDR2 YFSETQ. This CDR3 spans 14 amino acids. Trimming took 3 bases from V and 6 from J; bases not matched to a gene: 8.

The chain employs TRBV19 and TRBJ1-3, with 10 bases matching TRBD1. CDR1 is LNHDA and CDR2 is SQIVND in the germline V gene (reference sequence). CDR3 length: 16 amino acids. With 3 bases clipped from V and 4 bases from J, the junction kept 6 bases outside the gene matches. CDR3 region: CASSIPGTGAGNTIYF. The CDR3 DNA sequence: TGTGCCAGTAGTATCCCCGGGACAGGGGCCGGAAACACCATATATTTT. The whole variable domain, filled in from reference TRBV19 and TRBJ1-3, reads DGGITQSPKYLFRKEGQNVTLSCEQNLNHDAMYWYRQDPGQGLRLIYYSQIVNDFQKGDIAEGYSVSREKKESFPLTVTSAQKNPTAFYLCASSIPGTGAGNTIYFGEGSWLTVV.

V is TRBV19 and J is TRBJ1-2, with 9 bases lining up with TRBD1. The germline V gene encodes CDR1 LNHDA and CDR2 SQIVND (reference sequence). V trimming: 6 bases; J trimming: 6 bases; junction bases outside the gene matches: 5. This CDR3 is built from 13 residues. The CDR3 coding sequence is TGTGCCAGTAGCCCGGGACAGGGAGATGGCTACACCTTC. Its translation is CASSPGQGDGYTF.

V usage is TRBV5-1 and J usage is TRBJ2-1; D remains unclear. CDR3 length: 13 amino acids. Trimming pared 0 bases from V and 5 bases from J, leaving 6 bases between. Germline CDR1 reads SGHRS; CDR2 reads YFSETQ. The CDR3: CASSLGVNNEQFF. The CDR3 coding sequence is TGCGCCAGCAGCTTGGGAGTTAACAATGAGCAGTTCTTC.

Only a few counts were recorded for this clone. Here the CDR3 DNA reads TGCGCCAGCACTATCAGCGGGAGAGAGGAGGGTGAGCAGTTCTTC. It yields the protein CASTISGREEGEQFF. This chain links TRBV5-1 with TRBJ2-1; 8 positions agree with TRBD2. This CDR3 contains 15 residues. Germline V gene sequence: CDR1 SGHRS, CDR2 YFSETQ. With V trimmed by 6 bases and J by 9 bases, 14 bases remained unmatched.

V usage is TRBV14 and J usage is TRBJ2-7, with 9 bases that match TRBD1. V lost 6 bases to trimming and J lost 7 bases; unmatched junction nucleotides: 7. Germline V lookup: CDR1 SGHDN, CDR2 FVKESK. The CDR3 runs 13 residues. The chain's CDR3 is CASSDRGGFEQYF. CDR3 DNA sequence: TGTGCCAGCAGTGACAGGGGGGGATTTGAGCAGTACTTC.